These 4 T cell receptor beta chains were all obtained from the same sample, sequenced in a study of T cell clonality in common variable immunodeficiency. The study's findings and limits: Common variable immunodeficiency TCR beta sequences reportedly had fewer deletions and N-nucleotide insertions.

Their recognized antigens are unknown. TCRdb's table, derived via immunoSEQ multiplex PCR, lists solely in-frame clones and lacks some. The sample was found to contain fewer than 25,000 clones, and every one recurs. Sequenced material: peripheral blood mononuclear cells. These receptor sequences come from a human donor with common variable immunodeficiency.

For this clone: The CDR3 extends 3 residues past the end of the read, so its final part is completed from the germline J gene. The V and J genes are TRBV5-1 and TRBJ2-7; 10 bases fit TRBD2. The CDR3 is 15 residues long. Germline CDR1 and CDR2: SGHRS and YFSETQ. V dropped 2 bases and J dropped 2; count of bases not matched to a gene: 4. The part of the CDR3 DNA that was read is TGCGCCAGCAGCTTAATAGCGGGGGGAGCCTACGAG. Protein sequence: CASSLIAGGAYE. The entire CDR3 reads CASSLIAGGAYEQYF. Complete variable domain (other parts from reference TRBV5-1 and TRBJ2-7): KAGVTQTPRYLIKTRGQQVTLSCSPISGHRSVSWYQQTPGQGLQFLFEYFSETQRNKGNFPGRFSGRQFSNSRSEMNVSTLELGDSALYLCASSLIAGGAYEQYFGPGTRLTVT.

As to this clone: Read coverage stops 3 residues before the CDR3 terminus; the germline J gene supplies the remainder. The chain combines TRBV30 with TRBJ1-5, with D possibly TRBD1 on 6 matching bases. The CDR3 loop spans 17 amino acids. V dropped 3 bases and J dropped 0 bases, with 18 bases sitting between them. Germline V gene data show CDR1 as GTSNPN and CDR2 as SVGIG (reference sequence). The part of the CDR3 DNA that was read is TGTGCCTGGAGCGACAGCAGGGGTCTGAATAGCAATCAGCCC. Its protein product is CAWSDSRGLNSNQP. The whole CDR3 sequence is CAWSDSRGLNSNQPQHF.

In its sample, this clone was seen many times. The read ends 3 residues before the CDR3 terminus; that terminus is restored from the germline J gene. This chain joins TRBV5-6 and TRBJ2-1; D ambiguous. The germline V gene encodes CDR1 SGHDT and CDR2 YYEEEE. There are 14 residues in the CDR3. V lost 4 bases, J lost 0 bases, and 8 bases lay in between. The CDR3 spells CASSMLSSYNEQFF. The CDR3 DNA, read in part, is TGTGCCAGCAGCATGCTTAGCTCCTACAATGAG.

On this clone: Sequencing ends 3 residues short of the CDR3 end; the germline J gene provides the rest. J is TRBJ1-1 and V is TRBV6-1; D might be TRBD1 (6 bases). The CDR3 covers 13 residues. V was trimmed by 4 bases and J by 7 bases, leaving 13 bases between them. Germline CDR1 and CDR2: MNHNS and SASEGT. The sequenced CDR3 bases are TGTGCCAGCAGTGCGTTAGGGACATTTGAA. As protein: CASSALGTFE. The entire CDR3 protein is CASSALGTFEAFF.